The following is a TCR beta chain sequence with its context. This clonotype was detected many times. The clone's antigen remains unknown. Per-base qualities were not stored, and no clone one base away is much larger. Ficoll-Paque density gradient centrifugation was used to isolate PBMCs. The data were obtained in a study of T-cell memory formation after mild COVID-19 (dated by TCRdb to 2020 to 2023). Some background on the complete study: TCR sequence clusters from the two donors were largely donor specific. Two young, previously healthy adult volunteers, one female and one male, were included in the cohort. In a couple of donors, T-cell clones that expanded and contracted after mild COVID-19 were tracked by sequencing TCRalpha and TCRbeta repertoires over time. General conclusions and limits of the study: Some responding clones were found in pre-infection memory, which suggests that pre-existing cross-reactive memory T cells took part in the SARS-CoV-2 response. Only a couple of mild cases were covered by the study, and larger cohorts that include severe cases with pre-infection samples were considered necessary. Contracting CD4+ clones turned up mainly in the CM and EM memory subsets, whereas EMRA was where CD8+ clones were enriched. The second-wave clones that peaked on day 37 were not confirmed to be SARS-CoV-2 specific. Clones that contracted from day 15 to 85 showed balanced CD4/CD8 phenotypes, whereas a second wave of clones that expanded from day 15 to 37 leaned towards CD4+.

Inclusive of the bounding cysteine and phenylalanine, the CDR3 is 17 residues long. Kept here is only the CDR3 DNA, which spans 51 bases and is read in frame from base 1. A distance of 16 bases separates the germline ends of V and J, which lose 0 bases and 2 bases respectively. The germline V gene supplies CDR1 SGHRS and CDR2 YFSETQ. Sequencing instrument: Illumina NovaSeq 6000. cDNA libraries for TCRalpha and TCRbeta were prepared by 5'RACE using constant-segment primers, with sample barcodes and unique molecular identifiers added. Trizol reagent was used to extract RNA from every sample. Library amplification was performed in two PCR steps, and a second sample barcode and Illumina TruSeq adapters were introduced in the second step. The libraries were sequenced on an Illumina NovaSeq using 2 x 150 bp paired-end reads. Per the source publication's procedure: The reads were demultiplexed and collapsed into UMI-guided consensus sequences using migec v1.2.7. Using mixcr v2.1.11, UMI consensuses were aligned to TRA and TRB V and J templates and then assembled into clonotypes. Expanded or contracted clonotypes were those called significant by both edgeR and NoisET, with noise models trained on biological replicates. For edgeR calls, a false discovery rate-adjusted p below 0.01 and a log2 fold-change threshold of 1 were applied. As an exploratory analysis of dynamics, max-normalized trajectories of the 1000 most abundant clonotypes were examined by PCA with hierarchical clustering. The CD4 or CD8 phenotype of responding clones was assigned using the separately sequenced CD4+ and CD8+ repertoires. In TCRdb, the public reads were trimmed at Q25 with fastp and aligned with MiXCR, with productive beta chains retained. Rows merge per CDR3 protein into single entries with the most common DNA and genes. The V and J calls follow TCRdb's processing rather than the paper's. The sample has about 430,000 distinct CDR3 sequences on record, 24% of them singletons. The ten largest clones add up to roughly 8.7% of the sample.

This sequence uses TRBV5-1 and TRBJ2-3; TRBD2 is a possible D gene, resting on 6 matching bases. The TCR comes from an adult woman who had mild COVID-19 (a few samples of this study predate the infection). The sample titles of this study are shuffled in the database, so cell type and time point are left out; the donor was told from shared clones. Sequencing was done on a sample of PBMCs or a T cell subset sorted from them (not recorded which). The DNA sequence is as follows: TGCGCCAGCAGCTTGGGGTCGCGGGGAGTTCTCACAGATACGCAGTATTTT. It is translated as CASSLGSRGVLTDTQYF. The variable domain in full, with residues beyond the CDR3 obtained from the reference TRBV5-1 and TRBJ2-3 genes, is KAGVTQTPRYLIKTRGQQVTLSCSPISGHRSVSWYQQTPGQGLQFLFEYFSETQRNKGNFPGRFSGRQFSNSRSEMNVSTLELGDSALYLCASSLGSRGVLTDTQYFGPGTRLTVL.